These 28 T cell receptor beta chains came from one sample sequenced in a study of T cells in Graves' hyperthyroidism and ophthalmopathy. TCR beta CDR3 regions were amplified from RNA. TCR CDR3 underwent first-round RT-PCR with the HTBI primer set. A single record per CDR3 protein comes from TCRdb applying MiXCR to the multiplex PCR reads. The top ten clones hold around 20% of a sample with under 200,000 distinct CDR3 sequences, 9.4% of them seen once. The source material was blood. The source of these receptors is a woman younger than 35 with Graves' hyperthyroidism that later progressed to Graves' ophthalmopathy.

V gene TRBV4-1 combines with J gene TRBJ2-5; D unresolved. The V end lost 1 base, the J end lost 2 bases, and 11 bases lay between the germline ends. Germline-derived CDR1 and CDR2 are MGHRA and YSYEKL. The CDR3 length is 15 residues. The CDR3 nucleotides are TGCGCCAGCAGCCAAGTGGCCCTACGGCAAGAGACCCAGTACTTC. It encodes CASSQVALRQETQYF.

This clonotype appeared many times. CDR3 loop: CASSQVGQPNYGYTF. In DNA, the CDR3 is TGTGCCAGCAGCCAAGTCGGGCAGCCCAACTATGGCTACACCTTC. V is TRBV3-1 and J is TRBJ1-2; no clear D gene. Germline CDR1 LGHDT, CDR2 YNNKEL (reference sequence). The CDR3 sequence is 15 residues long. V lost 1 base and J 2 bases, leaving 11 bases between the germline ends.

The CDR3, as DNA: TGCAGTGCAGCCGCCGGGACTAGCGTTATAGATACGCAGTATTTT. Translated, it gives CSAAAGTSVIDTQYF. The rearrangement joins TRBV20-1 to TRBJ2-3, with TRBD2 matching 10 bases. The CDR3 runs to 15 residues. The trim removed 6 bases at V and 5 bases at J, leaving 11 bases unmatched. Germline CDR1 and CDR2: DFQATT and SNEGSKA (reference sequence).

This clonotype was detected many times. The chain couples TRBV12-3 or TRBV12-4 to TRBJ2-5; TRBD2 agrees at 7 bases. The V and J ends lost 6 bases and 3 bases, in that order; junction bases with no gene match: 4. This CDR3 is built from 13 residues. The CDR3 loop reads CASRHREEETQYF. CDR3 sequence (DNA): TGTGCCAGCAGACATCGGGAGGAAGAGACCCAGTACTTC.

This clonotype has at least ten counts. The chain combines TRBV5-1 with TRBJ2-1, with unresolved D. In germline, CDR1 is SGHRS, CDR2 YFSETQ. Trimming removed 4 bases from V and 4 bases from J, with 21 bases in between. The length of the CDR3 is 17 residues. CDR3 coding DNA: TGCGCCAGCAGCCGTAAAAGCCAAGGGTCGAAATACAATGAGCAGTTCTTC. It translates to CASSRKSQGSKYNEQFF.

This clonotype was seen at least ten times. The rearrangement links TRBV28 to TRBJ2-1, with 8 bases lining up with TRBD2. The V gene end was trimmed by 1 base and the J gene end by 8 bases; junction bases not matched to a gene: 13. Germline values: CDR1 MDHEN, CDR2 SYDVKM. The CDR3 loop spans 17 amino acids. CDR3 in amino acids: CASSLSSGAGEFYEQFF. The CDR3 DNA reads TGTGCCAGCAGTTTATCGTCCGGAGCGGGAGAGTTCTATGAGCAGTTCTTC.

This clonotype has ten or more counts. The chain is built from TRBV7-9 and TRBJ2-7; D may match TRBD1 or TRBD2 (7 bases each). The CDR3 runs 14 residues. Trimming cost V 6 bases and J 9 bases, with 21 bases left between them. Germline CDR1 and CDR2: SEHNR and FQNEAQ (reference sequence). The CDR3 nucleotides are TGTGCCAGCAGACCGCGGTCAGGGGGGGTGGGGCAGTACTTC. As protein: CASRPRSGGVGQYF.

As regards this clonotype: An end of the junction does not agree with germline; a read error may underlie this. The rearrangement uses TRBV18 and TRBJ2-1, with TRBD1 as a possible D gene (6 bases). Germline-derived CDR1 and CDR2 are KGHSH and LQKENI. The CDR3 consists of 19 residues. The CDR3 loop reads CASSPLYHTTGSSYYEQFF. CDR3 coding DNA: TGTGCCAGCTCACCACTTTACCATACCACAGGGAGCTCCTACTATGAGCAGTTCTTC.

Many counts were recorded for this clonotype. The V call is TRBV2, the J call TRBJ2-1; possible D gene TRBD2, 7 bases. Germline values: CDR1 SNHLY, CDR2 FYNNEI. V gave up 4 bases and J gave up 3 bases, with 13 bases separating them. This CDR3 is built from 15 residues. As DNA, the CDR3 is TGTGCCAGCAGTGTGGGGGGGGCCGACTACAATGAGCAGTTCTTC. Amino acids: CASSVGGADYNEQFF.

This clonotype was seen only a few times. V gene TRBV4-1 combines with J gene TRBJ2-7; perhaps TRBD2 as D (5 bases). The CDR3 loop spans 15 amino acids. The V end was cut by 3 bases, the J end by 4 bases, with 16 bases between. CDR1 and CDR2 from the germline V gene are MGHRA and YSYEKL. The CDR3 sequence: CASSHKTPGFYEQYF. CDR3 DNA: TGCGCCAGCAGCCATAAGACTCCGGGATTTTACGAGCAGTACTTC.

This clonotype appeared many times. V gene TRBV11-2 combines with J gene TRBJ2-3, with 12 positions matching TRBD2. Trimming at V came to 3 bases and at J to 4 bases, leaving 8 bases not matched to a gene. This CDR3 is built from 17 residues. CDR1 is SGHAT and CDR2 is FQNNGV in the germline V gene. Here the CDR3 DNA reads TGTGCCAGCAGCTTCCCCCTAGCGGGAGGGAACCCAGATACGCAGTATTTT. Its translation is CASSFPLAGGNPDTQYF.

This clonotype turned up a few times. The V and J genes are TRBV4-2 and TRBJ2-1, with D maybe TRBD2 (6 bases). The CDR3 spans 14 residues. Trimming stripped 0 bases from V and 12 bases from J, with 15 bases between. CDR1 is LGHNA, CDR2 YNFKEQ, per germline. The CDR3 sequence: CASSQDRRERAQFF. The DNA of the CDR3 is TGTGCCAGCAGCCAAGACCGGAGGGAACGGGCGCAGTTCTTC.

This clonotype was detected only once. Here the CDR3 reads CASSPSGGAGDTEAFF. The CDR3 DNA sequence: TGTGCCAGCAGCCCCTCAGGGGGCGCGGGGGACACTGAAGCTTTCTTT. The chain uses TRBV6-2 or TRBV6-3 and TRBJ1-1, with 8 bases matching TRBD1. Germline loops: CDR1 MNHEY, CDR2 SVGEGT. This CDR3 has 16 amino acids. Germline trimming cut 6 bases from V and 3 bases from J; bases unmatched to any gene: 12.

At least ten counts were recorded for this clonotype. The chain joins TRBV30 to TRBJ2-3, with 11 nucleotides matching TRBD2. The CDR3 contains 16 residues. CDR1 and CDR2 from the germline V gene are GTSNPN and SVGIG (reference sequence). The V segment lost 2 bases and the J segment 6 bases; nucleotides outside the gene matches: 10. The CDR3 protein is CAWSLLAGGPFDTQYF. The DNA of the CDR3 is TGTGCCTGGAGTCTCCTAGCGGGGGGCCCCTTCGATACGCAGTATTTT.

The chain links TRBV4-1 to TRBJ2-1, with D possibly TRBD2 on 6 matching bases. Germline V gene sequence: CDR1 MGHRA, CDR2 YSYEKL. The CDR3 contains 14 residues. V was shortened by 1 base and J by 5 bases, with 9 bases between the two germline ends. The CDR3 reads CASSQVRDDNEQFF. CDR3 DNA: TGCGCCAGCAGCCAAGTGCGGGACGACAATGAGCAGTTCTTC.

A remark on this clonotype: A much more abundant neighbour one base away suggests this may be a read error. The V call is TRBV19, the J call TRBJ2-3, with D perhaps TRBD1 (7 bases). CDR3 length: 14 residues. Germline CDR1 and CDR2: LNHDA and SQIVND (reference sequence). The CDR3 nucleotides read TGTGCCAGTAGCACGCAGGGGGGCACAGATACGCAGTTTTTT. This codes for CASSTQGGTDTQFF.

Many counts were recorded for this clonotype. CDR3 protein: CASSLYLLAGDKNIQYF. Written as DNA, the CDR3 is TGTGCCAGCAGCTTATACCTACTAGCGGGAGATAAAAACATTCAGTACTTC. The chain employs TRBV7-2 and TRBJ2-4; 11 bases fit TRBD2. V lost 2 bases and J lost 4; bases outside the gene matches: 7. Germline loops: CDR1 SGHTA, CDR2 FQGNSA. The CDR3 is made up of 17 amino acids.

This clonotype occurred many times. The V call is TRBV29-1, the J call TRBJ2-7; 10 bases line up with TRBD2. V lost 1 base to trimming and J lost 2 bases; unmatched junction nucleotides: 17. Germline loops: CDR1 SQVTM, CDR2 ANQGSEA. CDR3 size: 19 residues. As DNA, the CDR3 is TGCAGCGTTGAAGGTATCTATAGGACTAGCGGTCTAATCGCCTACGAGCAGTACTTC. Residues: CSVEGIYRTSGLIAYEQYF.

This clonotype has only a few counts. CDR3 DNA: TGCGCCAGCAGCGTTAGCGGGAGGGCCGGGGACGAGCAGTACTTC. It is translated as CASSVSGRAGDEQYF. The rearrangement uses TRBV5-1 and TRBJ2-7, with 11 bases aligning to TRBD2. This CDR3 comprises 15 residues. Germline lookup yields CDR1 SGHRS and CDR2 YFSETQ. The trim removed 4 bases at V and 5 bases at J, leaving 8 bases unmatched.

Many counts were recorded for this clonotype. This chain links TRBV12-5 with TRBJ1-1, with 8 positions matching TRBD1. The ends lost 6 bases at V and 5 bases at J; junction bases unmatched: 5. The length of the CDR3 is 13 residues. Germline lookup yields CDR1 LGHNT and CDR2 FRNRAP. The CDR3: CASGAGGRTEAFF. The CDR3 bases are TGTGCTAGTGGGGCAGGGGGCAGGACTGAAGCTTTCTTT. Complete variable domain (other parts from reference TRBV12-5 and TRBJ1-1): DARVTQTPRHKVTEMGQEVTMRCQPILGHNTVFWYRQTMMQGLELLAYFRNRAPLDDSGMPKDRFSAEMPDATLATLKIQPSEPRDSAVYFCASGAGGRTEAFFGQGTRLTVV.

This clonotype came up many times. The chain joins TRBV27 to TRBJ2-7; possible D gene TRBD2, 6 bases. The CDR3 is made up of 15 amino acids. V lost 5 bases and J lost 1, with 15 bases in between. Germline lookup yields CDR1 MNHEY and CDR2 SMNVEV (reference sequence). Here the CDR3 reads CASSLYGSPSYEQYF. The CDR3 nucleotides are TGTGCCAGCAGTCTTTACGGGAGCCCTTCCTACGAGCAGTACTTC.

In this sample, this clonotype turned up many times. The gene calls are TRBV28 and TRBJ1-1, with 7 nucleotides matching TRBD1. This CDR3 comprises 10 residues. With 8 bases clipped from V and 8 bases from J, the junction kept 2 bases outside the gene matches. Germline assignment: CDR1 MDHEN and CDR2 SYDVKM. The CDR3 DNA reads as TGTGCCAGCCAGGACAGGGAAGCTTTCTTT. It is translated as CASQDREAFF.

The sample holds a few counts of this clonotype. V and J are TRBV18 and TRBJ1-5, with no clear D. Trimming pared 3 bases from V and 2 bases from J, leaving 11 bases between. The CDR3 runs to 15 residues. CDR1 and CDR2 from the germline V gene are KGHSH and LQKENI. CDR3 coding DNA: TGTGCCAGCTCACCTTCTTCCGACGGCAATCAGCCCCAGCATTTT. This translates into CASSPSSDGNQPQHF.

This clonotype was found many times. The chain combines TRBV28 with TRBJ2-3; 7 positions agree with TRBD2. The CDR3 is 16 residues long. With 5 bases clipped from V and 2 bases from J, the junction kept 10 bases outside the gene matches. From germline, CDR1 is MDHEN and CDR2 SYDVKM. The chain's CDR3 is CASSQRGYYYTDTQYF. CDR3 sequence (DNA): TGTGCCAGCAGTCAGCGGGGATACTATTACACAGATACGCAGTATTTT. Combining the CDR3 with reference TRBV28 and TRBJ2-3 gives the whole variable domain DVKVTQSSRYLVKRTGEKVFLECVQDMDHENMFWYRQDPGLGLRLIYFSYDVKMKEKGDIPEGYSVSREKKERFSLILESASTNQTSMYLCASSQRGYYYTDTQYFGPGTRLTVL.

This clonotype was seen more than once but under ten times. The rearrangement uses TRBV24-1 and TRBJ2-7; TRBD1 matches at 10 bases. Germline CDR1 reads KGHDR; CDR2 reads SFDVKD. The trim removed 3 bases at V and 1 base at J, leaving 5 bases unmatched. The CDR3 is 16 residues long. CDR3 loop: CATSDTDRGGSYEQYF. The CDR3 coding sequence is TGTGCCACCAGTGATACGGACAGGGGGGGATCCTACGAGCAGTACTTC.

This clonotype appeared many times. This chain uses TRBV12-3 or TRBV12-4 with TRBJ1-1, with 7 bases aligning to TRBD1. The CDR3 runs to 15 residues. Losses at the gene ends were 6 bases for V and 5 bases for J; bases not matched to a gene: 12. DNA for the CDR3: TGTGCCAGCAGCGATCGAGACAGGGCGAAAACTGAAGCTTTCTTT. Amino acids: CASSDRDRAKTEAFF.

Many counts were recorded for this clonotype. J is TRBJ2-3 and V is TRBV28; 7 bases are a match to TRBD1. The CDR3 contains 16 residues. V was pared by 8 bases and J by 3 bases, with 14 bases of the junction left unmatched. The germline CDR1 and CDR2 sequences are MDHEN and SYDVKM. Here the CDR3 DNA reads TGTGCCAGCCACTCCATCCGGGACAGAGTAACAGATACGCAGTATTTT. It codes for CASHSIRDRVTDTQYF.

Many counts were recorded for this clonotype. The V and J genes are TRBV11-2 and TRBJ1-2; possibly TRBD1 for D (5 bases). The CDR3 loop spans 12 amino acids. V lost 1 base and J 8 bases, leaving 8 bases between the germline ends. The germline CDR1 and CDR2 sequences are SGHAT and FQNNGV. The DNA of the CDR3 is TGTGCCAGCAGCTTAGTTCCAGGGGGCTACACCTTC. Encoded protein: CASSLVPGGYTF.